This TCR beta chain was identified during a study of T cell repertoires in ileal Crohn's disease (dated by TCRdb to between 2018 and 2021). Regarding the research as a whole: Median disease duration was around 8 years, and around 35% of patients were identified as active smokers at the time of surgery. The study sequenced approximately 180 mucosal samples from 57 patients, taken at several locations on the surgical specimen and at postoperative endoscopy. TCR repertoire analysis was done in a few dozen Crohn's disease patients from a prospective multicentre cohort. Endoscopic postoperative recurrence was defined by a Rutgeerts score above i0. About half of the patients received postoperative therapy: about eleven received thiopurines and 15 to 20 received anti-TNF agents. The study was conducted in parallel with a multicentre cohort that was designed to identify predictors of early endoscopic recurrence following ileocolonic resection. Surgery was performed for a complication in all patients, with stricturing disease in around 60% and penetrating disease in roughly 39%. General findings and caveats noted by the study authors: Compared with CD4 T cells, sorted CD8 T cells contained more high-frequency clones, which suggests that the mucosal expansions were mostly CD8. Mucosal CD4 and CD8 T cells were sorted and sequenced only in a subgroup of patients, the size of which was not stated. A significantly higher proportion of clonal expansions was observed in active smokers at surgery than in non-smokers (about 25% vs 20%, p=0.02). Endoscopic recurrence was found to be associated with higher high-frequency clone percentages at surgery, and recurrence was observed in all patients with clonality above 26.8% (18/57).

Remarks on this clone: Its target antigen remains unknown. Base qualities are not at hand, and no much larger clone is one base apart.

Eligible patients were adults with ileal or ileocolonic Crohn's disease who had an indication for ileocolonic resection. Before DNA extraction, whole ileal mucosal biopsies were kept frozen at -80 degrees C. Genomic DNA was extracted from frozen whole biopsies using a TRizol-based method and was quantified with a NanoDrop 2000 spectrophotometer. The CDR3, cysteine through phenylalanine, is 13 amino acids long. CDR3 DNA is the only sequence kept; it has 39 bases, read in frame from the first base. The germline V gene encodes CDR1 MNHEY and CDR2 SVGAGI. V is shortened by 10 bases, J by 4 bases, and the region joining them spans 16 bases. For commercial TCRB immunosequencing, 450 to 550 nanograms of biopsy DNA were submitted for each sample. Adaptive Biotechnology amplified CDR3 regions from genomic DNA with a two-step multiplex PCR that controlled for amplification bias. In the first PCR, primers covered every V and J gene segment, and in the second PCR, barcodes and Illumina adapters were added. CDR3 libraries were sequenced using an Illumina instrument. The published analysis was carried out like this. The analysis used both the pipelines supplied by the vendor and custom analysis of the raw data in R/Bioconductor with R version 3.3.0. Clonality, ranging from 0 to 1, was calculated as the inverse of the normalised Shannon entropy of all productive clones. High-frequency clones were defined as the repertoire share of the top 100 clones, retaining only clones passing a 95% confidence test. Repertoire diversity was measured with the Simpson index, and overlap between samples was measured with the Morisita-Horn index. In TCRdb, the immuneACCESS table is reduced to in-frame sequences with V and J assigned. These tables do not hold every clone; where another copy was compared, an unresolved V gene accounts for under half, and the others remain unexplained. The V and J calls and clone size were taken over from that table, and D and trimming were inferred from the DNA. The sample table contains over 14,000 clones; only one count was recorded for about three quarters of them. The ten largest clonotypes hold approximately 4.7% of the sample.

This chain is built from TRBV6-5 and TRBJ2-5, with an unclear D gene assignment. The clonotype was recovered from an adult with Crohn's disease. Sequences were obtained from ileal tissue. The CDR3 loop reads CATSSRRGETQYF. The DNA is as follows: TGTGCCACCTCCAGTCGACGCGGAGAGACCCAGTACTTC.